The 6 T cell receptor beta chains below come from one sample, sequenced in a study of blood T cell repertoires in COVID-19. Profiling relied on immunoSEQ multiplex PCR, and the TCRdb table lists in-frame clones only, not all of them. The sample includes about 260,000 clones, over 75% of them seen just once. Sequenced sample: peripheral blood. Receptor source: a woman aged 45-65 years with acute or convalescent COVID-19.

The CDR3 DNA follows: TGTGCCAGCAGCGCCGGGACAGCTGAAGCTTTCTTT. This sequence encodes CASSAGTAEAFF. This chain connects TRBV7-8 to TRBJ1-1, with 7 bases aligning to TRBD1. Losses at the gene ends were 5 bases for V and 6 bases for J; bases not matched to a gene: 3. The germline CDR1 and CDR2 sequences are SGHVS and FQNEAQ. The CDR3 is made up of 12 amino acids. The whole variable domain, filled in from reference TRBV7-8 and TRBJ1-1, reads GAGVSQSPRYKVAKRGQDVALRCDPISGHVSLFWYQQALGQGPEFLTYFQNEAQLDKSGLPSDRFFAERPEGSVSTLKIQRTQQEDSAVYLCASSAGTAEAFFGQGTRLTVV.

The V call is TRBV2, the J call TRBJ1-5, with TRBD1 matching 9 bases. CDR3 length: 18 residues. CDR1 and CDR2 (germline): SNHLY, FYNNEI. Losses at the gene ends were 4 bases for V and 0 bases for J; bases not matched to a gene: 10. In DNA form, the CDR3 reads TGTGCCAGCAGTGTACCCGGGACAGGGACGTTTAGCAATCAGCCCCAGCATTTT. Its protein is CASSVPGTGTFSNQPQHF.

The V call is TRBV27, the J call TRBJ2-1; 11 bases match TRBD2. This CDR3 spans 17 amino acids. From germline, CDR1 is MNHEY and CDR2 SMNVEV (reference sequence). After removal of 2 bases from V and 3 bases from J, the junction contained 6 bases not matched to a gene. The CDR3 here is CASSLAVTSGNYNEQFF. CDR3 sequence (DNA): TGTGCCAGCAGTTTAGCGGTGACTAGCGGGAACTACAATGAGCAGTTCTTC.

In nucleotides, the CDR3 is TGTGCCAGCAGCTTGACAGGGGGCAATCAGCCCCAGCATTTT. Its translation: CASSLTGGNQPQHF. The chain links TRBV5-6 to TRBJ1-5; 7 bases agree with TRBD1. This CDR3 contains 14 residues. Germline V lookup: CDR1 SGHDT, CDR2 YYEEEE. The junction had 0 bases not matched to a gene; V was cut back by 1 base and J by 2 bases.

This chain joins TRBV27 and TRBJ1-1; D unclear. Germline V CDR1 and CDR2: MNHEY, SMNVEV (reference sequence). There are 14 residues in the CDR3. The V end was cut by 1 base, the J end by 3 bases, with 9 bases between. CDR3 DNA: TGTGCCAGCAGTTTATGGGAGACGGACACTGAAGCTTTCTTT. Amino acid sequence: CASSLWETDTEAFF.

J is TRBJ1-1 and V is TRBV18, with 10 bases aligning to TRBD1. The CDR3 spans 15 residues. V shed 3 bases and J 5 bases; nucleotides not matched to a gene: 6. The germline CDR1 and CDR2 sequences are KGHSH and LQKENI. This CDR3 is CASSPTMDRGTEAFF. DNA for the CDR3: TGTGCCAGCTCACCCACTATGGACAGGGGGACTGAAGCTTTCTTT.